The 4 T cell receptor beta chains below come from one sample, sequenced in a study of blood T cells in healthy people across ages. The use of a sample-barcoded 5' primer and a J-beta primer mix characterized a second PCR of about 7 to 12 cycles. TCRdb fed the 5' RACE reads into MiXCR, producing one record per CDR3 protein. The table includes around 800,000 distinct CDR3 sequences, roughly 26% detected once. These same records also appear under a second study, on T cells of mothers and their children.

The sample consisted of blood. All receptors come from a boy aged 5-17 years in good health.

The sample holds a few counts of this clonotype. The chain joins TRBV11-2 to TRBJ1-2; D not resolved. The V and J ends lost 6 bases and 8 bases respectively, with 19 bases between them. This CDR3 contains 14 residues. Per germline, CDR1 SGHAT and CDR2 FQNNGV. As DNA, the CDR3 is TGTGCCAGCAGACCTCAACAGTGGTTGGCAGGCTACACCTTC. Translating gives CASRPQQWLAGYTF. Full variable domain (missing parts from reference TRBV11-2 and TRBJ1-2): EAGVAQSPRYKIIEKRQSVAFWCNPISGHATLYWYQQILGQGPKLLIQFQNNGVVDDSQLPKDRFSAERLKGVDSTLKIQPAKLEDSAVYLCASRPQQWLAGYTFGSGTRLTVV.

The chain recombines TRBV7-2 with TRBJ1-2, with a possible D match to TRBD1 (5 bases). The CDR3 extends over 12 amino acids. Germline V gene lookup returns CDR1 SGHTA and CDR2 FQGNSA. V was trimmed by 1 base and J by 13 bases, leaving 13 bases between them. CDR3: CASSLEGHFCTF. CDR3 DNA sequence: TGTGCCAGCAGCTTAGAAGGACATTTTTGCACCTTC. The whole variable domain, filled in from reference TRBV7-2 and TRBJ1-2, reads GAGVSQSPSNKVTEKGKDVELRCDPISGHTALYWYRQSLGQGLEFLIYFQGNSAPDKSGLPSDRFSAERTGGSVSTLTIQRTQQEDSAVYLCASSLEGHFCTFGSGTRLTVV.

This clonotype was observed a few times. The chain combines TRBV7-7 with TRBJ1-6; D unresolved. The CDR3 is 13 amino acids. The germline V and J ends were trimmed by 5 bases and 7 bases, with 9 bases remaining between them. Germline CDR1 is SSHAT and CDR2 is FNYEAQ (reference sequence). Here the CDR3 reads CASSQQRNSPLHF. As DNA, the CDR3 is TGTGCCAGCAGCCAGCAGCGGAATTCACCCCTCCACTTT.

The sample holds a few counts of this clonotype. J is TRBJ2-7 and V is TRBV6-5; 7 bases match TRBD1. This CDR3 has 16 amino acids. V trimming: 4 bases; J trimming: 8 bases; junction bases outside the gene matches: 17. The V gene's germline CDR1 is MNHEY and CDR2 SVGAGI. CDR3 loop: CASSSVPGTELSKQYF. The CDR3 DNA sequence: TGTGCCAGCAGTTCAGTGCCCGGGACAGAACTGTCCAAGCAGTACTTC.